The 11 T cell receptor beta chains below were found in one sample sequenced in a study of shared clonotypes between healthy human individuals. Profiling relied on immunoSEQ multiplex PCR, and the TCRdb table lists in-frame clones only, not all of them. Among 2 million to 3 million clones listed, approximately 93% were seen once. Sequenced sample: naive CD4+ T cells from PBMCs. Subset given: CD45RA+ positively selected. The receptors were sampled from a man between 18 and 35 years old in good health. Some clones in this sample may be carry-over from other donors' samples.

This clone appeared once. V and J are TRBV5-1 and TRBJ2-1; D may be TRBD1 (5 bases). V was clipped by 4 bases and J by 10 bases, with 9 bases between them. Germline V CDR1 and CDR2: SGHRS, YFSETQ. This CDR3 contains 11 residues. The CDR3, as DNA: TGCGCCAGCAGCGGGGCGATAGAGCAGTTCTTC. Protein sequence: CASSGAIEQFF. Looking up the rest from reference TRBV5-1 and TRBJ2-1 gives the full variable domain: KAGVTQTPRYLIKTRGQQVTLSCSPISGHRSVSWYQQTPGQGLQFLFEYFSETQRNKGNFPGRFSGRQFSNSRSEMNVSTLELGDSALYLCASSGAIEQFFGPGTRLTVL.

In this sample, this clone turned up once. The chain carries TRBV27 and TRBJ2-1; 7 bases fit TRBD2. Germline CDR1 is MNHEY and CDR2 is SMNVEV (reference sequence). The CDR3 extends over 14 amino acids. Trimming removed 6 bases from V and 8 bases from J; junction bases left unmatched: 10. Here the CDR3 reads CASSRPGLLYEQFF. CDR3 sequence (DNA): TGTGCCAGCAGCCGCCCGGGACTATTATATGAGCAGTTCTTC.

The CDR3 DNA sequence: TGTGCCAGCAGCTCCCTGGGTATGGGGACAGGGTGGAATTCACCCCTCCACTTT. Residues: CASSSLGMGTGWNSPLHF. The chain joins TRBV13 to TRBJ1-6; 9 positions match TRBD1. The V and J ends lost 4 bases and 7 bases, in that order; junction bases with no gene match: 14. The CDR3 consists of 18 residues. From germline, CDR1 is PRHDT and CDR2 FYEKMQ (reference sequence).

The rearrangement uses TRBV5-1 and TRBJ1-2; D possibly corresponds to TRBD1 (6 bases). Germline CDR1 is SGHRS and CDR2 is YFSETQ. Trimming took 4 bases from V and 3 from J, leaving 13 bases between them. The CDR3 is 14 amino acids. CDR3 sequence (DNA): TGCGCCAGCAGCCCAACAGGGAGTCACTATGGCTACACCTTC. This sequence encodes CASSPTGSHYGYTF.

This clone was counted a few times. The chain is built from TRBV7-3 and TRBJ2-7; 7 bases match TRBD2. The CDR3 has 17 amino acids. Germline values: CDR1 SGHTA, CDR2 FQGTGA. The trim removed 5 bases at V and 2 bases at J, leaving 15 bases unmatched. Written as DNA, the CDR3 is TGTGCCAGCAGCCCAGACCCCTGGGAGGGGACCCCCTACGAGCAGTACTTC. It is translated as CASSPDPWEGTPYEQYF.

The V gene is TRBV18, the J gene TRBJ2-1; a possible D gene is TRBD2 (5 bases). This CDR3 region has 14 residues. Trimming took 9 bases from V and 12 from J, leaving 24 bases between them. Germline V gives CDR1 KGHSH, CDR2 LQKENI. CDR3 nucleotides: TGTGCCAGTTCCATGTCGGACTTCGGACGGAGGCAGTTCTTC. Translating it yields CASSMSDFGRRQFF. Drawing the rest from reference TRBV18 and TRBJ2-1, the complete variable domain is NAGVMQNPRHLVRRRGQEARLRCSPMKGHSHVYWYRQLPEEGLKFMVYLQKENIIDESGMPKERFSAEFPKEGPSILRIQQVVRGDSAAYFCASSMSDFGRRQFFGPGTRLTVL.

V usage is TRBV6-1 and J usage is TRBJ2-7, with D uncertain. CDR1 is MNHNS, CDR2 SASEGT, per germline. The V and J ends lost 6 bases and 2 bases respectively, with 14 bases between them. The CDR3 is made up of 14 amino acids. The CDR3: CASRERPLPYEQYF. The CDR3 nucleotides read TGTGCCAGCAGGGAGAGACCACTCCCCTACGAGCAGTACTTC.

The CDR3: CASSLLGLAGRRTYNEQFF. As DNA, the CDR3 is TGCGCCAGCAGCCTGCTGGGACTAGCGGGTCGACGGACCTACAATGAGCAGTTCTTC. V and J are TRBV5-1 and TRBJ2-1; 12 nucleotides match TRBD2. Germline V lookup: CDR1 SGHRS, CDR2 YFSETQ. Trimming took 4 bases from V and 2 from J; bases not matched to a gene: 13. The CDR3 is 19 residues long.

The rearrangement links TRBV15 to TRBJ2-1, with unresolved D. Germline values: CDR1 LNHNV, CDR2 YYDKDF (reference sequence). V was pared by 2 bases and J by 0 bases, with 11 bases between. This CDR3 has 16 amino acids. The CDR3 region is CATSRPRVLSYNEQFF. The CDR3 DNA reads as TGTGCCACCAGCAGACCCCGGGTTCTCTCCTACAATGAGCAGTTCTTC.

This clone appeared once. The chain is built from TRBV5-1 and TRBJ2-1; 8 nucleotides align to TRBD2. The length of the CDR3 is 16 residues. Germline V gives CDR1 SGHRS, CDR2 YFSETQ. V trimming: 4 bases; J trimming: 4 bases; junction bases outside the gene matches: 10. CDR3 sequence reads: CASSAISSGRYNEQFF. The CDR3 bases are TGCGCCAGCAGCGCTATTTCTAGCGGGCGATACAATGAGCAGTTCTTC. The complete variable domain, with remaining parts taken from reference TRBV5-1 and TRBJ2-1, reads KAGVTQTPRYLIKTRGQQVTLSCSPISGHRSVSWYQQTPGQGLQFLFEYFSETQRNKGNFPGRFSGRQFSNSRSEMNVSTLELGDSALYLCASSAISSGRYNEQFFGPGTRLTVL.

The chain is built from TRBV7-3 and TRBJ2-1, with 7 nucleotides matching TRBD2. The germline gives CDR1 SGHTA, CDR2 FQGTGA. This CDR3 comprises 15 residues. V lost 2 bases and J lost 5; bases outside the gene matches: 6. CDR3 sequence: CASSLLGGTHNEQFF. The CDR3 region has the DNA TGTGCCAGCAGCTTACTGGGGGGGACCCACAATGAGCAGTTCTTC.